A selection of T cell receptor beta chains follows, all from one sample in a study of blood T cell repertoires in COVID-19. Produced via immunoSEQ multiplex PCR; TCRdb's table is partial and in-frame only. The sample consists of just over 20,000 clones, 85% to 90% of them appearing once. Sequencing was done on a sample of peripheral blood. The receptors come from a man aged 45-65 years with active COVID-19. CDR3s include the opening cysteine and the closing phenylalanine or tryptophan. D genes are given only for firm matches. Clone sizes are given selectively: once, few, many, or a class where the clone is expanded.

CDR3 protein: CASSGGSGFEAFF; CDR3 DNA: TGTGCCAGCAGCGGTGGTTCAGGGTTTGAAGCTTTCTTT; clone size: -; V gene: TRBV7-9; J gene: TRBJ1-1; D gene: -
CDR3 protein: CASRAREQYF; CDR3 DNA: TGTGCCAGCAGAGCCAGGGAGCAGTACTTC; clone size: -; V gene: TRBV2; J gene: TRBJ2-7; D gene: -
CDR3 protein: CATSLGTGQYEQYF; CDR3 DNA: TGTGCCACCAGCCTTGGAACAGGGCAGTACGAGCAGTACTTC; clone size: -; V gene: TRBV15; J gene: TRBJ2-7; D gene: -
CDR3 protein: CASSPTGTGRTEAFF; CDR3 DNA: TGTGCCAGCAGCCCAACCGGGACAGGGAGGACTGAAGCTTTCTTT; clone size: -; V gene: TRBV7-9; J gene: TRBJ1-1; D gene: TRBD1
CDR3 protein: CAIGRGGTKNIQYF; CDR3 DNA: TGTGCCATTGGGCGGGGGGGAACCAAAAACATTCAGTACTTC; clone size: -; V gene: TRBV21-1; J gene: TRBJ2-4; D gene: -
CDR3 protein: CATSPGGIGQSEQFF; CDR3 DNA: TGTGCCACCAGTCCCGGGGGTATTGGCCAATCTGAGCAGTTCTTC; clone size: -; V gene: TRBV24-1; J gene: TRBJ2-1; D gene: -
CDR3 protein: CASSQDRNTEAFF; CDR3 DNA: TGCGCCAGCAGCCAAGACAGGAACACTGAAGCTTTCTTT; clone size: once; V gene: TRBV4-3; J gene: TRBJ1-1; D gene: -
CDR3 protein: CASSPIVTGGFEKLFF; CDR3 DNA: TGTGCCAGCTCACCGATCGTGACAGGGGGCTTTGAAAAACTGTTTTTT; clone size: -; V gene: TRBV18; J gene: TRBJ1-4; D gene: TRBD1
CDR3 protein: CASSPAVEGYTF; CDR3 DNA: TGTGCCAGCTCACCAGCCGTGGAGGGCTACACCTTC; clone size: -; V gene: TRBV18; J gene: TRBJ1-2; D gene: -
CDR3 protein: CASRRLGTLTYEQYF; CDR3 DNA: TGCGCCAGCAGACGTCTTGGGACACTTACCTACGAGCAGTACTTC; clone size: -; V gene: TRBV4-1; J gene: TRBJ2-7; D gene: -
CDR3 protein: CASTPTSVGTDTQYF; CDR3 DNA: TGTGCCAGCACCCCGACTAGCGTGGGCACAGATACGCAGTATTTT; clone size: -; V gene: TRBV27; J gene: TRBJ2-3; D gene: TRBD2
CDR3 protein: CASSSTGGDTQYF; CDR3 DNA: TGTGCCAGCAGCTCGACAGGGGGGGATACGCAGTATTTT; clone size: once; V gene: TRBV5-4; J gene: TRBJ2-3; D gene: TRBD1
CDR3 protein: CAISGGRNEKLFF; CDR3 DNA: TGTGCCATCAGCGGGGGGAGGAATGAAAAACTGTTTTTT; clone size: -; V gene: TRBV10-3; J gene: TRBJ1-4; D gene: -
CDR3 protein: CASSAGGAAAYEQYF; CDR3 DNA: TGTGCCAGCAGCGCCGGGGGGGCCGCGGCCTACGAGCAGTACTTC; clone size: -; V gene: TRBV9; J gene: TRBJ2-7; D gene: TRBD2
CDR3 protein: CASSPGRGLVNTEAFF; CDR3 DNA: TGTGCCAGCTCACCTGGTAGGGGGTTGGTGAACACTGAAGCTTTCTTT; clone size: -; V gene: TRBV18; J gene: TRBJ1-1; D gene: -
CDR3 protein: CAWSGGKSGTTNEKLFF; CDR3 DNA: TGTGCCTGGAGTGGCGGTAAATCGGGTACAACTAATGAAAAACTGTTTTTT; clone size: -; V gene: TRBV30; J gene: TRBJ1-4; D gene: -
CDR3 protein: CASSQGQLPYEQYF; CDR3 DNA: TGCGCCAGCAGCCAGGGACAGTTGCCTTACGAGCAGTACTTC; clone size: -; V gene: TRBV5-1; J gene: TRBJ2-7; D gene: TRBD1
CDR3 protein: CASSPAGGTDTQYF; CDR3 DNA: TGTGCCAGCAGCCCGGCCGGGGGCACAGATACGCAGTATTTT; clone size: -; V gene: TRBV7-3; J gene: TRBJ2-3; D gene: -
CDR3 protein: CASSQEGGETDTQYF; CDR3 DNA: TGCGCCAGCAGCCAAGAGGGGGGAGAGACAGATACGCAGTATTTT; clone size: -; V gene: TRBV4-3; J gene: TRBJ2-3; D gene: -
CDR3 protein: CASSANTGNPEAFF; CDR3 DNA: TGTGCCAGCAGCGCTAATACAGGGAATCCTGAAGCTTTCTTT; clone size: -; V gene: TRBV9; J gene: TRBJ1-1; D gene: -
CDR3 protein: CASSQPYNEQFF; CDR3 DNA: TGTGCCAGCAGCCAACCTTACAATGAGCAGTTCTTC; clone size: -; V gene: TRBV16; J gene: TRBJ2-1; D gene: -
CDR3 protein: CASSSRDRELNEQFF; CDR3 DNA: TGTGCCAGCAGCTCCCGGGACAGGGAGTTGAATGAGCAGTTCTTC; clone size: few; V gene: TRBV5-4; J gene: TRBJ2-1; D gene: TRBD1